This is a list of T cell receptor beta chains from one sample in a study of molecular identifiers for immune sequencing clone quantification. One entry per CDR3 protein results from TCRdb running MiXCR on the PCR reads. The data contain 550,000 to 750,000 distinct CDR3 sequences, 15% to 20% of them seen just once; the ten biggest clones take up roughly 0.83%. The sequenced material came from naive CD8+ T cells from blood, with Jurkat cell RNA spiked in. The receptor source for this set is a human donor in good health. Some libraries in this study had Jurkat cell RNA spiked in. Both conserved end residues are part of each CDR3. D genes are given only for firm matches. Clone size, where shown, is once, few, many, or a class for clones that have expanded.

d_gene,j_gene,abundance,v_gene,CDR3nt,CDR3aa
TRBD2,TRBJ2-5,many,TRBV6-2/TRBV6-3,TGTGCCAGCAGTTACTTCATCACCACTAGCGGCCAAGAGACCCAGTACTTC,CASSYFITTSGQETQYF
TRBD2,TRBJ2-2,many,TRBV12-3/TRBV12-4,TGTGCCAGCAGTTTCGCTAGCGGAGCGAACACCGGGGAGCTGTTTTTT,CASSFASGANTGELFF
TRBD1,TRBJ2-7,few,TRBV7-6,TGTGCCAGCAGCCCCTCCGGGACAGGGTGGTCCGAGCAGTACTTC,CASSPSGTGWSEQYF
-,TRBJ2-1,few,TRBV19,TGTGCCAGTAGTATCAGTTCTGGGGGGGCCGGGGGTGAGCAGTTCTTC,CASSISSGGAGGEQFF
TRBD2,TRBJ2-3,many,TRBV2,TGTGCCAGCAGTCCTAGACTAGCGGGAGCCGCAGATACGCAGTATTTT,CASSPRLAGAADTQYF
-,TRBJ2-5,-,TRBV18,TGTGCCAGCTCACCCGCCCTGCGAGGGGAGACCCAGTACTTC,CASSPALRGETQYF
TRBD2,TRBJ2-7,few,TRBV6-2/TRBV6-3,TGTGCCAGCAGTTACTCTGGGGGACTAGCGGTGTTTGAGCAGTACTTC,CASSYSGGLAVFEQYF
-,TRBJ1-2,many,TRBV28,TGTGCCAGCAGTTCGCTCCGCCGGGACGACGGCTACACCTTC,CASSSLRRDDGYTF
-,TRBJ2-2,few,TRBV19,TGTGCCAGTAGTACCCTAACACACGGGGCCGGATACACCGGGGAGCTGTTTTTT,CASSTLTHGAGYTGELFF
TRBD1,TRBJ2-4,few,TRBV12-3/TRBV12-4,TGTGCCAGCAGCTTCTACCTGACAGGGGGTGGAAACATTCAGTACTTC,CASSFYLTGGGNIQYF
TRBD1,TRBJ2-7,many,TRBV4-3,TGCGCCAGCAGCCAAACCCAGGGACAGGGGTCTTACGAGCAGTACTTC,CASSQTQGQGSYEQYF
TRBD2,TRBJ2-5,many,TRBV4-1,TGCGCCAGCAGCCAAGATTATATGCTAGCGGGAGCATCAGAGACCCAGTACTTC,CASSQDYMLAGASETQYF
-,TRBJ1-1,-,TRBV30,TGTGCCTGGAGTGTACTTCGGAACAGTGAAGCTTTCTTT,CAWSVLRNSEAFF
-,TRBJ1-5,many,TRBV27,TGTGCCAGCAGTTTGGGTGGAGATTATAGCAATCAGCCCCAGCATTTT,CASSLGGDYSNQPQHF
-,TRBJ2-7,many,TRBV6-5,TGTGCCAGCAGTTTTACGGGGGTCTCCGAGCAGTACTTC,CASSFTGVSEQYF
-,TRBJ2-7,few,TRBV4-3,TGCGCCGGCAGCCAAGAAGCCCTTCAGGGGCGGTACGAGCAGTACTTC,CAGSQEALQGRYEQYF
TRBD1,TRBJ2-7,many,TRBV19,TGTGCCAGTAGTCCCCCGACAGGGAGCTCCTACGAGCAGTACTTC,CASSPPTGSSYEQYF